What follows are 7 T cell receptor beta chains derived from one specimen sequenced in a study of shared clonotypes between healthy human individuals. Naive-designated CD8 cells lacked CD45RO, were positively enriched for CCR7, and omitted terminally differentiated effector memory CD45RA+ cells. Generated by immunoSEQ multiplex PCR, the TCRdb table keeps only in-frame clones and is missing some. The data contain about 2.1 million clones, roughly 95% of them singletons. The sequenced material came from naive CD8+ T cells from PBMCs. The source of these receptors is a young man in good health. Some clones in this sample may be carry-over from other donors' samples.

The genes are TRBV28 and TRBJ2-6, with TRBD1 matching 12 bases. Germline assignment: CDR1 MDHEN and CDR2 SYDVKM. This CDR3 is built from 19 residues. After removal of 6 bases from V and 3 bases from J, the junction contained 12 bases not matched to a gene. This CDR3 is CASSYLRDRGRDGANVLTF. The CDR3 DNA is TGTGCCAGCAGCTATCTCCGGGACAGGGGGCGCGATGGGGCCAACGTCCTGACTTTC.

The rearrangement links TRBV5-1 to TRBJ2-1, with D tentatively TRBD2 (6 bases). V lost 0 bases and J 6 bases, leaving 16 bases between the germline ends. Germline CDR1 SGHRS, CDR2 YFSETQ. The length of the CDR3 is 16 residues. CDR3 sequence: CASSLVSEGPVNEQFF. The CDR3 DNA reads TGCGCCAGCAGCTTGGTTTCGGAGGGCCCCGTCAATGAGCAGTTCTTC. Full variable domain (missing parts from reference TRBV5-1 and TRBJ2-1): KAGVTQTPRYLIKTRGQQVTLSCSPISGHRSVSWYQQTPGQGLQFLFEYFSETQRNKGNFPGRFSGRQFSNSRSEMNVSTLELGDSALYLCASSLVSEGPVNEQFFGPGTRLTVL.

This clone occurred once. The genes are TRBV9 and TRBJ1-2; 10 positions agree with TRBD1. The ends lost 3 bases at V and 5 bases at J; junction bases unmatched: 10. The CDR3 is made up of 16 amino acids. The germline CDR1 and CDR2 sequences are SGDLS and YYNGEE. This CDR3 is CASSENRQGAVYGYTF. The CDR3 DNA is TGTGCCAGCAGCGAGAATAGACAGGGGGCCGTTTATGGCTACACCTTC.

The CDR3 DNA reads TGTGCCAGCAGTGGGGCCCAGACCTTCACAGATACGCAGTATTTT. This sequence encodes CASSGAQTFTDTQYF. This chain joins TRBV2 and TRBJ2-3; unclear D gene. Trimming took off 4 bases at V and 2 bases at J, with 13 bases between the two ends. Germline V gene lookup returns CDR1 SNHLY and CDR2 FYNNEI. CDR3 length equals 15 residues. Using reference TRBV2 and TRBJ2-3 for the parts outside the CDR3, the full variable domain is EPEVTQTPSHQVTQMGQEVILRCVPISNHLYFYWYRQILGQKVEFLVSFYNNEISEKSEIFDDQFSVERPDGSNFTLKIRSTKLEDSAMYFCASSGAQTFTDTQYFGPGTRLTVL.

J is TRBJ2-6 and V is TRBV7-9; D assignment may be TRBD1 or TRBD2 (5 bases each). Germline V gives CDR1 SEHNR, CDR2 FQNEAQ (reference sequence). V was pared by 6 bases and J by 0 bases, with 6 bases between. CDR3 length: 14 amino acids. The CDR3 DNA sequence: TGTGCCAGCAGGGGGGTCTCTGGGGCCAACGTCCTGACTTTC. Residues: CASRGVSGANVLTF. The whole variable domain, remainder taken from reference TRBV7-9 and TRBJ2-6, is DTGVSQNPRHKITKRGQNVTFRCDPISEHNRLYWYRQTLGQGPEFLTYFQNEAQLEKSRLLSDRFSAERPKGSFSTLEIQRTEQGDSAMYLCASRGVSGANVLTFGAGSRLTVL.

This rearrangement joins TRBV11-2 to TRBJ2-2; D is possibly TRBD2 (6 bases). Germline-derived CDR1 and CDR2 are SGHAT and FQNNGV. Trimming stripped 3 bases from V and 7 bases from J, with 24 bases between. This CDR3 is built from 18 residues. Here the CDR3 DNA reads TGTGCCAGCAGCTTCCCTATCCTGGCGGGACTTTCGGACGGGGAGCTGTTTTTT. This encodes CASSFPILAGLSDGELFF.

This chain connects TRBV5-6 to TRBJ2-7; 7 bases line up with TRBD1. V trimming: 4 bases; J trimming: 3 bases; junction bases outside the gene matches: 7. There are 14 residues in the CDR3. CDR1 SGHDT and CDR2 YYEEEE come from the germline V gene. CDR3 sequence: CASSLRTGFYEQYF. The CDR3 coding sequence is TGTGCCAGCAGCCTGAGGACAGGATTCTACGAGCAGTACTTC.